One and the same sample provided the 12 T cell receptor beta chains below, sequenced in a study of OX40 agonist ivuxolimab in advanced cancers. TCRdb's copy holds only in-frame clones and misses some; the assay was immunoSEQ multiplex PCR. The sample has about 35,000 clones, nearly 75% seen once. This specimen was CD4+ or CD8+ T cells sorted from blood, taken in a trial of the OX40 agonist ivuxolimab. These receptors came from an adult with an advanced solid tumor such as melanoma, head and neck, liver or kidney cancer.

The CDR3 DNA sequence: TGCGCCAGCAGCCAACCGGACGGCTCTGGGGCCAACGTCCTGACTTTC. Protein sequence: CASSQPDGSGANVLTF. J is TRBJ2-6 and V is TRBV4-1; D unclear. Per germline, CDR1 MGHRA and CDR2 YSYEKL. V was shortened by 2 bases and J by 0 bases, with 8 bases between the two germline ends. The CDR3 totals 16 residues.

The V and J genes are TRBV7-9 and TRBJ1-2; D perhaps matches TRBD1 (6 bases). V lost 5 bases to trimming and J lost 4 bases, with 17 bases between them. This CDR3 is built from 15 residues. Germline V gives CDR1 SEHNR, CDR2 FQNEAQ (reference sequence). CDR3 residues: CASSPFGQGTYGYTF. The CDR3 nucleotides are TGTGCCAGCAGCCCCTTTGGGCAGGGGACCTATGGCTACACCTTC.

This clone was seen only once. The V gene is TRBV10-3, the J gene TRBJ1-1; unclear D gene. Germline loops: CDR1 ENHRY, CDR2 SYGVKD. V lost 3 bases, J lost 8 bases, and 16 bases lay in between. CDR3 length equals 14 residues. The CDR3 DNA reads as TGTGCCATCAGTGACCCTGGGAGGAAGGAAGAAGCTTTCTTT. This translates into CAISDPGRKEEAFF.

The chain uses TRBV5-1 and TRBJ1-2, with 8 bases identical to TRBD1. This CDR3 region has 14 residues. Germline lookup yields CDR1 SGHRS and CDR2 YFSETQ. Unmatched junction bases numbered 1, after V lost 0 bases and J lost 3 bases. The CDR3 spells CASSLGGQDYGYTF. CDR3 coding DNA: TGCGCCAGCAGCTTGGGGGGACAGGACTATGGCTACACCTTC.

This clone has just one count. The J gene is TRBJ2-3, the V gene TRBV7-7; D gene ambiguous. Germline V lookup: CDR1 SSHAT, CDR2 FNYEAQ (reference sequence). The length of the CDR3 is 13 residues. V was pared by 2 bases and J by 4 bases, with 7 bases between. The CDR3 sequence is CASSLSSSDTQYF. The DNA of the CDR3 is TGTGCCAGCAGCTTAAGTAGCTCAGATACGCAGTATTTT.

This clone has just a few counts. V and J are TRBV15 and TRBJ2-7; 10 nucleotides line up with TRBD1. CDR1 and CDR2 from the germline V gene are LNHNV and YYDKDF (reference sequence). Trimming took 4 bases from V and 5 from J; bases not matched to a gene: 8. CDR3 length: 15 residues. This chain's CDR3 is CATSNSRDRGHEQYV. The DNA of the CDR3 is TGTGCCACCAGCAACAGTAGGGACAGGGGCCACGAGCAGTACGTC.

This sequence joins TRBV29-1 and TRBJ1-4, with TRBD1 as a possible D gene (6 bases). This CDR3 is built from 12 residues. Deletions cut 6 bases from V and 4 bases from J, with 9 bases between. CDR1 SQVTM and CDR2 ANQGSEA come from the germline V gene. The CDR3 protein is CSVGQFNEKLFF. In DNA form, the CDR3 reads TGCAGCGTAGGACAGTTTAATGAAAAACTGTTTTTT.

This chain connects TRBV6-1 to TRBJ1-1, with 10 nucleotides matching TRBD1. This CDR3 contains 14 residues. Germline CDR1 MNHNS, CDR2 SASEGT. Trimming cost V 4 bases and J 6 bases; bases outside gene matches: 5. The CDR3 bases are TGTGCCAGCAGTGGCCGGGACAGGGGCGCTGAAGCTTTCTTT. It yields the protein CASSGRDRGAEAFF.

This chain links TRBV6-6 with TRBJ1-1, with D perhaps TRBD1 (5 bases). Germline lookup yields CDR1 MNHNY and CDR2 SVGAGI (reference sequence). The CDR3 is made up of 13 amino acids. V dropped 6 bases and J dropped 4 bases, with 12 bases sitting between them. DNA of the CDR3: TGTGCCAGCAGCGGCGACAGAGCCACTGAAGCTTTCTTT. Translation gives CASSGDRATEAFF.

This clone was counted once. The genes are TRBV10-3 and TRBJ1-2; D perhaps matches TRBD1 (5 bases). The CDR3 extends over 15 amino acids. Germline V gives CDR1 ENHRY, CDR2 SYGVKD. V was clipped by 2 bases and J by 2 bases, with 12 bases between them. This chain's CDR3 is CAISEIPRQNYGYTF. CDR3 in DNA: TGTGCCATCAGTGAGATCCCCCGACAGAACTATGGCTACACCTTC.

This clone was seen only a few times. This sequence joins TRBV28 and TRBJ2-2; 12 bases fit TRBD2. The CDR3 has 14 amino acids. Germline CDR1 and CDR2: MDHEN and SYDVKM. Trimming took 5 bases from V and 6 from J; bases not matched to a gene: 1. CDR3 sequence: CASSTSGGPGELFF. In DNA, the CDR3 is TGTGCCAGCAGTACTAGCGGGGGGCCCGGGGAGCTGTTTTTT.

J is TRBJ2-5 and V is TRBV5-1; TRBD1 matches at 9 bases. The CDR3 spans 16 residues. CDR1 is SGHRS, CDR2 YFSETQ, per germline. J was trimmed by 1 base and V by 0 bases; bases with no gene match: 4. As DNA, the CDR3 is TGCGCCAGCAGCTTGGTTGGGACAGGGTTCCAAGAGACCCAGTACTTC. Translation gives CASSLVGTGFQETQYF.